The TCR beta chain described here comes from a study of T cell changes during pregnancy in multiple sclerosis. Germline V lookup: CDR1 SNHLY, CDR2 FYNNEI. The CDR3 sequence is 14 residues long. Trimming cost V 7 bases and J 9 bases, with 19 bases left between them. The table came from immunoSEQ multiplex PCR; TCRdb's copy has only in-frame clones and leaves some out. In the table there are fewer than 150,000 clones, roughly 95% of which are singletons. This material consisted of peripheral blood, taken after pregnancy. The sequence was collected from a female donor with multiple sclerosis, enrolled in a pregnancy study. The chain links TRBV2 to TRBJ2-1; a weak D match, TRBD2 (7 bases). CDR3 nucleotides: TGTGCCAGCAACAATAGGGGGGGAGATGGTGAGCAGTTCTTC. It codes for CASNNRGGDGEQFF. Supplemented by reference TRBV2 and TRBJ2-1, the full variable domain reads EPEVTQTPSHQVTQMGQEVILRCVPISNHLYFYWYRQILGQKVEFLVSFYNNEISEKSEIFDDQFSVERPDGSNFTLKIRSTKLEDSAMYFCASNNRGGDGEQFFGPGTRLTVL.